This T cell receptor beta chain was obtained from a study of blood T cell repertoires in COVID-19. The wider study: Researchers got acute and convalescent COVID-19 samples from the United States, Italy and Spain. T cells, B-cell-depleted T cells, or PBMCs provided the cDNA or gDNA that served as material.

V dropped 6 bases and J dropped 1; count of bases not matched to a gene: 2. The germline CDR1 and CDR2 sequences are KGHDR and SFDVKD. The CDR3 totals 14 residues. In the original processing: Amplified reference gene primers provided the basis for estimating nucleated cell counts. The assay was immunoSEQ multiplex PCR, and TCRdb's table has in-frame clones only and misses some. V and J calls plus clone size are reproduced from that table; the DNA served to infer D and trimming. The sample consists of approximately 59,000 clones, about three quarters of them appearing once. In its sample, this clone was seen a few times.

The TCR sequence derives from a man at least 80 years old with acute or convalescent COVID-19. This rearrangement joins TRBV24-1 to TRBJ1-1; 9 nucleotides match TRBD1. The sample taken for sequencing was peripheral blood. CDR3 sequence: CATSPGQGNTEAFF. Written as DNA, the CDR3 is TGTGCCACCAGTCCGGGACAGGGGAACACTGAAGCTTTCTTT.